Each of the 16 T cell receptor beta chains below was sequenced from the same sample in a study of shared T cell receptors in the human thymus. Assay used: immunoSEQ multiplex PCR; TCRdb lists only in-frame clones, some missing. Of about 660,000 clones in the sample, roughly 90% were seen once. The same sample was also studied in work on human thymus T cells.

Sequencing was done on a sample of thymocytes. The receptors were gathered from a boy under two years old with a congenital heart defect.

The V call is TRBV5-5, the J call TRBJ1-5; maybe TRBD1 (5 bases). Germline V gene data show CDR1 as SGHKS and CDR2 as YYEKEE (reference sequence). V was cut by 3 bases and J by 5 bases, with 12 bases left in between. The CDR3 length is 14 residues. DNA for the CDR3: TGTGCCAGCAGCTCCGGGACTGACGATCAGCCCCAGCATTTT. It is translated as CASSSGTDDQPQHF. The variable domain in full, with the rest retrieved from reference TRBV5-5 and TRBJ1-5, is DAGVTQSPTHLIKTRGQQVTLRCSPISGHKSVSWYQQVLGQGPQFIFQYYEKEERGRGNFPDRFSARQFPNYSSELNVNALLLGDSALYLCASSSGTDDQPQHFGDGTRLSIL.

The CDR3 here is CASRLGPGNTDTQYF. CDR3 coding DNA: TGTGCCAGCAGATTGGGGCCAGGCAACACAGATACGCAGTATTTT. This chain joins TRBV2 and TRBJ2-3; TRBD1 might be the D (5 bases). Per the germline V gene, CDR1 is SNHLY and CDR2 is FYNNEI. V lost 6 bases and J 2 bases, leaving 15 bases between the germline ends. The length of the CDR3 is 15 residues.

This chain joins TRBV4-1 and TRBJ2-1; D unresolved. The germline gives CDR1 MGHRA, CDR2 YSYEKL. V was shortened by 0 bases and J by 8 bases, with 5 bases between the two germline ends. This CDR3 spans 12 amino acids. This chain's CDR3 is CASSQDSDEQFF. The CDR3 DNA is TGCGCCAGCAGCCAAGATTCCGATGAGCAGTTCTTC.

This chain links TRBV11-3 with TRBJ2-7, with TRBD2 matching over 9 bases. Looked up from germline, CDR1 is SGHNT and CDR2 is YENEEA. V was clipped by 2 bases and J by 4 bases; unmatched bases: 9. The CDR3 sequence is 16 residues long. The CDR3: CASSLPAGGGPYEQYF. CDR3 bases: TGTGCCAGCAGCTTACCAGCGGGAGGTGGCCCATACGAGCAGTACTTC.

This clone was seen a single time. V is TRBV5-1 and J is TRBJ2-3; 9 bases map to TRBD2. J gave up 6 bases and V 4 bases, and 6 bases lay outside the gene matches. Germline CDR1 SGHRS, CDR2 YFSETQ. The CDR3 covers 14 residues. CDR3 region: CASSGIAGADTQYF. The CDR3 nucleotides read TGCGCCAGCAGCGGTATAGCGGGAGCGGATACGCAGTATTTT.

The chain's CDR3 is CASSPLRLRGAGDKNIQYF. CDR3 nucleotide sequence: TGTGCCAGCAGCCCCTTGAGACTGCGTGGGGCAGGGGACAAAAACATTCAGTACTTC. The V and J genes are TRBV14 and TRBJ2-4, with D perhaps matching TRBD1 (6 bases). Germline V gene lookup returns CDR1 SGHDN and CDR2 FVKESK. This CDR3 comprises 19 residues. Trimming pared 4 bases from V and 3 bases from J, leaving 25 bases between.

The V and J genes are TRBV5-4 and TRBJ2-3; no clear D. V lost 1 base, J lost 0 bases, and 18 bases lay in between. Germline V gene sequence: CDR1 SGHNT, CDR2 YYREEE (reference sequence). The CDR3 consists of 18 residues. The CDR3 DNA follows: TGTGCCAGCAGCTTGTCCCATGTGGCGGCTCCTAGCACAGATACGCAGTATTTT. Its protein product is CASSLSHVAAPSTDTQYF. Complete variable domain (other parts from reference TRBV5-4 and TRBJ2-3): ETGVTQSPTHLIKTRGQQVTLRCSSQSGHNTVSWYQQALGQGPQFIFQYYREEENGRGNFPPRFSGLQFPNYSSELNVNALELDDSALYLCASSLSHVAAPSTDTQYFGPGTRLTVL.

This clone appeared a few times. The rearrangement links TRBV2 to TRBJ1-2; 8 bases align to TRBD1. Trimming at V came to 7 bases and at J to 5 bases, leaving 3 bases not matched to a gene. This CDR3 spans 12 amino acids. Germline CDR1 reads SNHLY; CDR2 reads FYNNEI. The CDR3 sequence: CASMHRGYGYTF. For the CDR3, the DNA is TGTGCCAGCATGCACAGGGGGTATGGCTACACCTTC.

V usage is TRBV11-2 and J usage is TRBJ2-7; no clear D. The germline V and J ends were trimmed by 3 bases and 0 bases, with 18 bases remaining between them. The CDR3 runs to 17 residues. Germline V gene sequence: CDR1 SGHAT, CDR2 FQNNGV. The CDR3 nucleotides read TGTGCCAGCAGCTTCGTTCTTGAGGCGGCTCGCTCCTACGAGCAGTACTTC. Its protein is CASSFVLEAARSYEQYF.

This clone was recorded a few times. The chain links TRBV19 to TRBJ1-1, with D uncertain. The CDR3 is 12 amino acids. The germline V gene has CDR1 LNHDA and CDR2 SQIVND (reference sequence). V lost 1 base and J 4 bases, leaving 4 bases between the germline ends. The chain's CDR3 is CASSIGATEAFF. The CDR3 DNA reads as TGTGCCAGTAGTATAGGGGCCACTGAAGCTTTCTTT.

The rearrangement joins TRBV10-1 to TRBJ2-3; D is uncertain. CDR1 and CDR2 (germline): WNHNN, SYGVQD (reference sequence). The CDR3 has 15 amino acids. Deletions cut 1 base from V and 0 bases from J, with 8 bases between. This CDR3 reads CASSEFAHSTDTQYF. The CDR3 DNA follows: TGCGCCAGCAGTGAGTTTGCGCACAGCACAGATACGCAGTATTTT.

The chain couples TRBV20-1 to TRBJ2-7; no reliable D call. V lost 3 bases to trimming and J lost 7 bases, with 7 bases between them. Germline loops: CDR1 DFQATT, CDR2 SNEGSKA (reference sequence). This CDR3 spans 10 amino acids. This CDR3 is CSARADEQYF. As DNA, the CDR3 is TGCAGTGCTAGGGCGGATGAGCAGTACTTC.

This sequence joins TRBV5-1 and TRBJ2-7, with 7 bases fitting TRBD2. The length of the CDR3 is 15 residues. Germline CDR1 and CDR2: SGHRS and YFSETQ. The J segment lost 3 bases and the V segment lost 4 bases, leaving 10 bases of the junction unmatched. CDR3 coding DNA: TGCGCCAGCAGCCTGGCGCCGGGACTATTCTACGAGCAGTACTTC. Translated, it gives CASSLAPGLFYEQYF.

CDR3 nucleotide sequence: TGTGCCAGTAGAGTATACAGGGGGACCTACGAGCAGTACTTC. It is translated as CASRVYRGTYEQYF. This chain links TRBV6-1 with TRBJ2-7, with 8 nucleotides matching TRBD1. The CDR3 loop spans 14 amino acids. CDR1 is MNHNS and CDR2 is SASEGT in the germline V gene. Unmatched junction bases numbered 9, after V lost 9 bases and J lost 2 bases.

The genes are TRBV6-6 and TRBJ2-7; a weak D match, TRBD2 (6 bases). The CDR3 consists of 12 residues. Germline V CDR1 and CDR2: MNHNY, SVGAGI (reference sequence). With 2 bases removed from V and 5 bases from J, the gap between germline ends came to 7 bases. As DNA, the CDR3 is TGTGCCAGCAGTTACAGGAGGGACGAGCAGTACTTC. It encodes CASSYRRDEQYF.

The chain couples TRBV18 to TRBJ2-1; a possible D gene is TRBD2 (8 bases). Germline CDR1 KGHSH, CDR2 LQKENI. Trimming pared 3 bases from V and 7 bases from J, leaving 31 bases between. This CDR3 contains 20 residues. The CDR3 reads CASSPPATGTRRAVLNEQFF. CDR3 coding DNA: TGTGCCAGCTCACCCCCCGCGACAGGGACTAGGAGGGCCGTGTTGAATGAGCAGTTCTTC.